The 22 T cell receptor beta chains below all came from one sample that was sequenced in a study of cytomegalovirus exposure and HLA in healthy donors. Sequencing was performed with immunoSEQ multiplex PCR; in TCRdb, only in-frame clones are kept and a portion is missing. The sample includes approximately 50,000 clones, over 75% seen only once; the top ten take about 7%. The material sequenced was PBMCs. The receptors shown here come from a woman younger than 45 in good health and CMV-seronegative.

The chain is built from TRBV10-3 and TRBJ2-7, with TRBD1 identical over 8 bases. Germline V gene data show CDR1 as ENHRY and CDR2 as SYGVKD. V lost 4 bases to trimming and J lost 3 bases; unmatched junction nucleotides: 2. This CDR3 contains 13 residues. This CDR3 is CAISGDRIYEQYF. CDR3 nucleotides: TGTGCCATCAGTGGGGACAGGATCTACGAGCAGTACTTC.

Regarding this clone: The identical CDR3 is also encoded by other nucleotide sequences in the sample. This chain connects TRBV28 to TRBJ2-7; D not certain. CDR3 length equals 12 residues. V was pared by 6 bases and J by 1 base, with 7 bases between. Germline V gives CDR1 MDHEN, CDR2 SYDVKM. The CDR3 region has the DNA TGTGCCAGCAGGACACCGTCCTACGAGCAGTACTTC. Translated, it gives CASRTPSYEQYF.

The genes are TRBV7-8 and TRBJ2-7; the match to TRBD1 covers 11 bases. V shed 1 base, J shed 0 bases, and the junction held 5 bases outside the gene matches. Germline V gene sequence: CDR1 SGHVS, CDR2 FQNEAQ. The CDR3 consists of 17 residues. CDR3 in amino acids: CASSLGTGGQSSYEQYF. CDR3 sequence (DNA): TGTGCCAGCAGCTTAGGGACAGGGGGCCAAAGCTCCTACGAGCAGTACTTC. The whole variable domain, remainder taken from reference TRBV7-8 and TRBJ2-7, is GAGVSQSPRYKVAKRGQDVALRCDPISGHVSLFWYQQALGQGPEFLTYFQNEAQLDKSGLPSDRFFAERPEGSVSTLKIQRTQQEDSAVYLCASSLGTGGQSSYEQYFGPGTRLTVT.

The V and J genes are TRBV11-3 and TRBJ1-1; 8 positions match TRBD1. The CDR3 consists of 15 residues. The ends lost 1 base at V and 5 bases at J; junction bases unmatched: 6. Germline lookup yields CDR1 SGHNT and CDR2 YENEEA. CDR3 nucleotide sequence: TGTGCCAGCAGCTTAGGCGGGACAGGAGGTACTGAAGCTTTCTTT. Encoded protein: CASSLGGTGGTEAFF.

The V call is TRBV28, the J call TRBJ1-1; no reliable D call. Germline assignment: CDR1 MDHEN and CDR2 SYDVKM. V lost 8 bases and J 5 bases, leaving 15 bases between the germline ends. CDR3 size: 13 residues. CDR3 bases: TGTGCCAGCTTGTCTAGGTCGGGGACTGAAGCTTTCTTT. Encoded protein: CASLSRSGTEAFF. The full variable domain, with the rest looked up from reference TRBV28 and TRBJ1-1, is DVKVTQSSRYLVKRTGEKVFLECVQDMDHENMFWYRQDPGLGLRLIYFSYDVKMKEKGDIPEGYSVSREKKERFSLILESASTNQTSMYLCASLSRSGTEAFFGQGTRLTVV.

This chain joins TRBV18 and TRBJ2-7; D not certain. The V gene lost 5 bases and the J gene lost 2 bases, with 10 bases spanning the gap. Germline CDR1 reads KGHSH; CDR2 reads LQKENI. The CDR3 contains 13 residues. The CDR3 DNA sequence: TGTGCCAGCTCAGTTACGGCGGCCTACGAGCAGTACTTC. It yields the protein CASSVTAAYEQYF.

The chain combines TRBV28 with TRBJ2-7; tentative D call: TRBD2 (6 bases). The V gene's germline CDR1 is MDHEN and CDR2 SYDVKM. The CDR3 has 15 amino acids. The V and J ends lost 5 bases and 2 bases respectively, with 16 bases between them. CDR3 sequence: CASSLTGTLTYEQYF. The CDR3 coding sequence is TGTGCCAGCAGTCTTACCGGGACTTTAACCTACGAGCAGTACTTC. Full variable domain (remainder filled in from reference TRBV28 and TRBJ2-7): DVKVTQSSRYLVKRTGEKVFLECVQDMDHENMFWYRQDPGLGLRLIYFSYDVKMKEKGDIPEGYSVSREKKERFSLILESASTNQTSMYLCASSLTGTLTYEQYFGPGTRLTVT.

CDR3: CASSRGGSYEQYF. DNA for the CDR3: TGTGCCAGCAGTCGGGGGGGCTCCTACGAGCAGTACTTC. V usage is TRBV27 and J usage is TRBJ2-7, with 8 bases that match TRBD2. The ends lost 5 bases at V and 0 bases at J; junction bases unmatched: 0. The CDR3 loop spans 13 amino acids. The germline gives CDR1 MNHEY, CDR2 SMNVEV (reference sequence).

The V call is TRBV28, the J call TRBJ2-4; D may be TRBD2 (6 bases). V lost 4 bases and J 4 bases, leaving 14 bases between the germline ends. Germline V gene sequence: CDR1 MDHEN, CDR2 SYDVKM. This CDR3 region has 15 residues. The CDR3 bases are TGTGCCAGCAGTTCATCCCGGGACTTGAAAAACATTCAGTACTTC. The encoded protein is CASSSSRDLKNIQYF.

The chain's CDR3 is CASSQVGTGAEEKLFF. The CDR3 nucleotides read TGCGCCAGCAGCCAAGTAGGGACAGGGGCGGAGGAAAAACTGTTTTTT. The rearrangement uses TRBV4-1 and TRBJ1-4; TRBD1 aligns across 10 bases. The germline gives CDR1 MGHRA, CDR2 YSYEKL. The CDR3 consists of 16 residues. V lost 1 base to trimming and J lost 8 bases; unmatched junction nucleotides: 7.

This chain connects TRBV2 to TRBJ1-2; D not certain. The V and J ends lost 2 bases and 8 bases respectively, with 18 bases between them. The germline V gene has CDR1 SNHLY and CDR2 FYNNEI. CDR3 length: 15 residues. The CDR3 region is CASSEYEVRSEGYTF. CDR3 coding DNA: TGTGCCAGCAGTGAATATGAGGTCCGCTCGGAGGGCTACACCTTC.

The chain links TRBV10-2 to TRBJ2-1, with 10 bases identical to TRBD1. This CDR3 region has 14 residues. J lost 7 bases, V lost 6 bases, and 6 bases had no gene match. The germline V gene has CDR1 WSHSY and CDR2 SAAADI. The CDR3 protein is CASRAGQGVNEQFF. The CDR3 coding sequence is TGCGCCAGCAGAGCCGGACAGGGGGTTAATGAGCAGTTCTTC.

The CDR3 DNA reads TGCGCCAGCAGTCAAAAAAACATTAGCGGGAGGCGGGCCCTAGATGAGCAGTTCTTC. Protein sequence: CASSQKNISGRRALDEQFF. This chain links TRBV23-1 with TRBJ2-1; 10 nucleotides match TRBD2. TRBV23-1 is an open reading frame, and its role is uncertain. Trimming took 2 bases from V and 8 from J; bases not matched to a gene: 18. The CDR3 runs 19 residues.

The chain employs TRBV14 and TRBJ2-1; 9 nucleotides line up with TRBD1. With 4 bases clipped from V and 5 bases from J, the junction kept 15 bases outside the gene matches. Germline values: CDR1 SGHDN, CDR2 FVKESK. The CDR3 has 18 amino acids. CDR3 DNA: TGTGCCAGCAGCCGTTTAAAAGGTGGGACAGGGTCTAACAATGAGCAGTTCTTC. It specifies CASSRLKGGTGSNNEQFF. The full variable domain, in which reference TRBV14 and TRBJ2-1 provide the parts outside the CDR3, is EAGVTQFPSHSVIEKGQTVTLRCDPISGHDNLYWYRRVMGKEIKFLLHFVKESKQDESGMPNNRFLAERTGGTYSTLKVQPAELEDSGVYFCASSRLKGGTGSNNEQFFGPGTRLTVL.

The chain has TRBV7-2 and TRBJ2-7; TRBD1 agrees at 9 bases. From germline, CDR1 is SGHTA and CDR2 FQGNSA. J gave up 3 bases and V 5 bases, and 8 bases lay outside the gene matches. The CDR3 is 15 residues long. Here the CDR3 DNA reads TGTGCCAGCAGCACTTTGGGACAGGGCCTCTACGAGCAGTACTTC. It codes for CASSTLGQGLYEQYF.

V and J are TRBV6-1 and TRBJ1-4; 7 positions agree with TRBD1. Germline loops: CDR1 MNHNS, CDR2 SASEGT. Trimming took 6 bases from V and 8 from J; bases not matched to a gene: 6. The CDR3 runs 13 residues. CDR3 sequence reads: CASRQGLWEKLFF. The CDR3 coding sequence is TGTGCCAGCAGACAGGGGCTTTGGGAAAAACTGTTTTTT.

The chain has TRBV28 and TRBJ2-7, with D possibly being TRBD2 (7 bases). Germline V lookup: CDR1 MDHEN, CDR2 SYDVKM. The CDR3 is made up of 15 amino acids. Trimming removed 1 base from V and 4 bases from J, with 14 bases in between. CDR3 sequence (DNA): TGTGCCAGCAGTTTATATGGGGGGGCTAGGTACGAGCAGTACTTC. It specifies CASSLYGGARYEQYF.

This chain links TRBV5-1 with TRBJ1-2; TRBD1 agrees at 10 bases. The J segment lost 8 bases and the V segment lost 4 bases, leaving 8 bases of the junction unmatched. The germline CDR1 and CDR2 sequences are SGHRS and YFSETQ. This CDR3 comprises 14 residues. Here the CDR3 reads CASSRPGTGDGYTF. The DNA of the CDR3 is TGCGCCAGCAGCCGCCCCGGGACAGGGGACGGCTACACCTTC.

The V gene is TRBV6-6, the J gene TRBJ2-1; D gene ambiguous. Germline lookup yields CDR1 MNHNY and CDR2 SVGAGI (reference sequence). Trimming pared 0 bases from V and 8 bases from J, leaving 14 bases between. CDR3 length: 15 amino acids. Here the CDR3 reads CASSYSGIRSDEQFF. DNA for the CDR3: TGTGCCAGCAGTTACTCGGGTATAAGGAGTGATGAGCAGTTCTTC.

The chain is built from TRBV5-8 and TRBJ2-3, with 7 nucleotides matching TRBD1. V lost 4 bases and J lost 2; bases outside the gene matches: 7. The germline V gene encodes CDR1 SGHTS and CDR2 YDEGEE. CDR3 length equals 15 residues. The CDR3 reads CASSAGTVNTDTQYF. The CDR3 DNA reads TGTGCCAGCAGCGCCGGGACAGTTAACACAGATACGCAGTATTTT.

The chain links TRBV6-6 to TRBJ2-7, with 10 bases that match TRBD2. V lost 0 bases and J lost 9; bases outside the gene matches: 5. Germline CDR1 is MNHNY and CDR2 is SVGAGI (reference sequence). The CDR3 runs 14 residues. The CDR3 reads CASSYSGAGGMQYF. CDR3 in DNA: TGTGCCAGCAGTTACTCAGGAGCGGGAGGGATGCAGTACTTC.

This CDR3 reads CASSTSLGGEQYF. For the CDR3, the DNA is TGTGCCAGCAGCACTTCCTTGGGGGGCGAGCAGTACTTC. The chain uses TRBV28 and TRBJ2-7, with a possible D match to TRBD2 (6 bases). From germline, CDR1 is MDHEN and CDR2 SYDVKM. Trimming pared 6 bases from V and 6 bases from J, leaving 15 bases between. The CDR3 has 13 residues.